This T cell receptor beta chain was obtained from a study of T cell responses to AZD1222 COVID-19 vaccine. General study findings and limits: The sample set comprised mostly white British donors with more females, and clonal diversity was possibly underestimated. Only five or six individuals given AZD1222 were seropositive at baseline.

A word on this clone: Antigen unknown.

Germline CDR1 reads SGHTA; CDR2 reads FQGNSA. CDR3 size: 16 residues. V lost 5 bases, J lost 0 bases, and 14 bases lay in between. The protocol was immunoSEQ multiplex PCR, while the TCRdb copy is restricted to in-frame clones and leaves out a portion. The sample gives about 150,000 clones, roughly 90% of which show up once; 1.6% is in the top ten. This clonotype was sampled from an adult in good health. Here the sequenced sample was peripheral blood, taken on day 0 of AZD1222 vaccination. The chain combines TRBV7-2 with TRBJ1-3; D remains ambiguous. This CDR3 is CASSHGPHDSGNTIYF. CDR3 DNA sequence: TGTGCCAGCAGCCATGGTCCTCATGACTCTGGAAACACCATATATTTT. The full variable domain, rest sourced from reference TRBV7-2 and TRBJ1-3, is GAGVSQSPSNKVTEKGKDVELRCDPISGHTALYWYRQSLGQGLEFLIYFQGNSAPDKSGLPSDRFSAERTGGSVSTLTIQRTQQEDSAVYLCASSHGPHDSGNTIYFGEGSWLTVV.